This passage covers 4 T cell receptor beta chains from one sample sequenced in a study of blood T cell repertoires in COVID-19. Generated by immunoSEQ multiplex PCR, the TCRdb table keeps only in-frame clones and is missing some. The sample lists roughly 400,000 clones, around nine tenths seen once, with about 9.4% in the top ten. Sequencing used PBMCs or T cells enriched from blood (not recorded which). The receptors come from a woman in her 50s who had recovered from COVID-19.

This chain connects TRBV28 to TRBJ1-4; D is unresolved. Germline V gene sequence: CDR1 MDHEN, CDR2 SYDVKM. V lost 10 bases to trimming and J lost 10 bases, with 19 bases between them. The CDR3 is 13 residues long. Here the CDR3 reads CATNVEARGKLFF. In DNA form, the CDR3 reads TGTGCCACCAACGTTGAAGCTAGAGGAAAACTGTTTTTT.

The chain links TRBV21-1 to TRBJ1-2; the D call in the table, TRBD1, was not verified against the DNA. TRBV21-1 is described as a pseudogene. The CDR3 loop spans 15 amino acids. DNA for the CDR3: TGTGCCAGCAGCAAATTCCAGGGCAGGAACTATGGCTACACCTTC. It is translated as CASSKFQGRNYGYTF.

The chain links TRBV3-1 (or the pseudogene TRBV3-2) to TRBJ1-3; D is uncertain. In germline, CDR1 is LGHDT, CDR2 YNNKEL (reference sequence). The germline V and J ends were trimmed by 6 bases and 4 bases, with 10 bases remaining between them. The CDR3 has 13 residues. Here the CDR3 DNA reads TGTGCCAGCAGGCCTCTCCAGGGAAACACCATATATTTT. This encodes CASRPLQGNTIYF.

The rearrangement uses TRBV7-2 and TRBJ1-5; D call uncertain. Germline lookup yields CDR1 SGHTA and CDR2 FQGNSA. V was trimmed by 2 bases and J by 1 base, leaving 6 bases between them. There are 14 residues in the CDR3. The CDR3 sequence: CASSLSSSNQPQHF. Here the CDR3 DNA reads TGTGCCAGCAGCTTATCGTCCAGCAATCAGCCCCAGCATTTT.